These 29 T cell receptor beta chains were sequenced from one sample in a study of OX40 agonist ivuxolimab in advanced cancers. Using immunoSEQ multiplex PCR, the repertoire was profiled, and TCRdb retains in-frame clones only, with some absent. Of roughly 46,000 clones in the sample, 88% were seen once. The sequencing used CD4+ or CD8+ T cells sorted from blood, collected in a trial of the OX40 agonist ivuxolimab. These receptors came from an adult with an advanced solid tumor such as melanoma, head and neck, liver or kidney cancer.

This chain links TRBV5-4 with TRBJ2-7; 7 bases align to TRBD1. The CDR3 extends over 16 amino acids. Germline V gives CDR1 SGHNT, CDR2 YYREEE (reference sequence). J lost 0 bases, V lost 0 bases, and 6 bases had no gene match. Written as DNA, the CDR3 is TGTGCCAGCAGCTTGGGGGGACAGTTGAGCTCCTACGAGCAGTACTTC. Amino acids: CASSLGGQLSSYEQYF.

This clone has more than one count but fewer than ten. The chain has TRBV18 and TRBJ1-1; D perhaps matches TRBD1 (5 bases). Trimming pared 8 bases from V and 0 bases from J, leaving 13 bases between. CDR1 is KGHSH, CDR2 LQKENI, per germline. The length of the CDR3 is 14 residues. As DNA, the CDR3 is TGTGCCAGCGCAGGGCCAGGCCTGAACACTGAAGCTTTCTTT. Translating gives CASAGPGLNTEAFF.

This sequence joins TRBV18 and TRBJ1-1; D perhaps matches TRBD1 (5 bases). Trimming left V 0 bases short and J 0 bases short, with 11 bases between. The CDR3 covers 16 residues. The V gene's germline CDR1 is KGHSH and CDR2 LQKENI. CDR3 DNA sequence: TGTGCCAGCTCACCACCGGGCAGGGTAGTGAACACTGAAGCTTTCTTT. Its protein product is CASSPPGRVVNTEAFF. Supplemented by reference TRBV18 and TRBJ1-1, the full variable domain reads NAGVMQNPRHLVRRRGQEARLRCSPMKGHSHVYWYRQLPEEGLKFMVYLQKENIIDESGMPKERFSAEFPKEGPSILRIQQVVRGDSAAYFCASSPPGRVVNTEAFFGQGTRLTVV.

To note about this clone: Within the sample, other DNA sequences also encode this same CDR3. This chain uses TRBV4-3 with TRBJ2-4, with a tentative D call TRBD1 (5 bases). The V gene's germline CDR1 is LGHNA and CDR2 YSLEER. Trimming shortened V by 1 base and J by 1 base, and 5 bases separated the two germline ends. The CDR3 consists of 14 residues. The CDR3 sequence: CASSQGGAKNIQYF. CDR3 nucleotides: TGCGCCAGCAGCCAAGGGGGCGCCAAAAACATTCAGTACTTC.

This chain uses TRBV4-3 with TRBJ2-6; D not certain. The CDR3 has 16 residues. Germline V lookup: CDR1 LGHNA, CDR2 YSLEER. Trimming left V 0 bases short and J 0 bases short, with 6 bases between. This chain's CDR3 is CASSQDSTSGANVLTF. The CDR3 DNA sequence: TGCGCCAGCAGCCAAGATAGTACCTCTGGGGCCAACGTCCTGACTTTC.

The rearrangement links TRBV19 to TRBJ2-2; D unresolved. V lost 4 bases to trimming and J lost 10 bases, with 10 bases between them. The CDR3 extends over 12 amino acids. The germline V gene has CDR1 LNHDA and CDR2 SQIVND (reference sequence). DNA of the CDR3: TGTGCCAGTAGTACCCCGGTGATGGAGCTGTTTTTT. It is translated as CASSTPVMELFF. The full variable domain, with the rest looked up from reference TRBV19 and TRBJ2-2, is DGGITQSPKYLFRKEGQNVTLSCEQNLNHDAMYWYRQDPGQGLRLIYYSQIVNDFQKGDIAEGYSVSREKKESFPLTVTSAQKNPTAFYLCASSTPVMELFFGEGSRLTVL.

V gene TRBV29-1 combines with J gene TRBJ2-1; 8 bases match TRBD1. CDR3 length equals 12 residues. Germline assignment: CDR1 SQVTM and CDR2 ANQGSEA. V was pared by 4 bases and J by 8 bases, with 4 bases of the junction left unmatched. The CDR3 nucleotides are TGCAGCGTTGTGTCCAGGGGGCATGAGCAGTTCTTC. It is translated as CSVVSRGHEQFF.

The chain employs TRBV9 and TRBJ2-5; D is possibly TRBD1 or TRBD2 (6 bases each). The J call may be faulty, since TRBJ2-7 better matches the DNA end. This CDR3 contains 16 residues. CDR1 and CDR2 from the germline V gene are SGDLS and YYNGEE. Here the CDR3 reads CASSAGGTFSSYEQYF. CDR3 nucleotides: TGTGCCAGCAGCGCTGGGGGGACATTCAGCTCCTACGAGCAGTACTTC.

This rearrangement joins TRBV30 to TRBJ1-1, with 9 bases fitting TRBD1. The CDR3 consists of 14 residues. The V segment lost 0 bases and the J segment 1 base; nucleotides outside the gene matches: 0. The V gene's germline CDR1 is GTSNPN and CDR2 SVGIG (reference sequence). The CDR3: CAWSVGQGNTEAFF. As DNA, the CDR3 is TGTGCCTGGAGTGTGGGACAGGGGAACACTGAAGCTTTCTTT.

CDR3 sequence reads: CASSLYSGWGTDTQYF. CDR3 nucleotides: TGTGCCAGCAGCTTGTACTCCGGTTGGGGCACAGATACGCAGTATTTT. The rearrangement joins TRBV5-4 to TRBJ2-3, with D hard to call. CDR1 is SGHNT and CDR2 is YYREEE in the germline V gene (reference sequence). The CDR3 has 16 amino acids. V was clipped by 1 base and J by 1 base, with 13 bases between them.

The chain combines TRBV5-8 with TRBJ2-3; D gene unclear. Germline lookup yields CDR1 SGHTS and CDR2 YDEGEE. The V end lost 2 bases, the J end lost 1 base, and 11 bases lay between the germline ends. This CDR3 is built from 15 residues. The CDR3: CASSFTLTRTDTQYF. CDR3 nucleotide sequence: TGTGCCAGCAGCTTCACCCTGACACGCACAGATACGCAGTATTTT.

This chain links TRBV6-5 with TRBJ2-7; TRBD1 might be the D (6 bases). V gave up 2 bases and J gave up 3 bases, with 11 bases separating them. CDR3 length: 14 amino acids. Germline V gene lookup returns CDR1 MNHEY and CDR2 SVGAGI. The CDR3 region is CASSYGQGFYEQYF. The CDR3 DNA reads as TGTGCCAGCAGTTACGGCCAGGGGTTCTACGAGCAGTACTTC.

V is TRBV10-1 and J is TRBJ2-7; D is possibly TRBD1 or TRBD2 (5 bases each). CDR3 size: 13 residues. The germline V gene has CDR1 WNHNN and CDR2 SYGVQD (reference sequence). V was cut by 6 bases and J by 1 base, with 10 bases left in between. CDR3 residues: CASSRDGSYEQYF. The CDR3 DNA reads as TGCGCCAGCAGCCGGGACGGATCCTACGAGCAGTACTTC.

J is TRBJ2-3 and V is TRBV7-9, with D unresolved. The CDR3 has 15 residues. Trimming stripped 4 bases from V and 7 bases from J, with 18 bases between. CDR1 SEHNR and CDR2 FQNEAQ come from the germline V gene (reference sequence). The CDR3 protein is CASSSSLALRNTQYF. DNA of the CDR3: TGTGCCAGCAGCTCCTCCCTTGCCCTAAGAAATACGCAGTATTTT.

The CDR3 reads CASSWGPMETQYF. CDR3 in DNA: TGTGCCAGCAGTTGGGGCCCTATGGAGACCCAGTACTTC. J is TRBJ2-5 and V is TRBV27, with D perhaps TRBD1 (5 bases). Per germline, CDR1 MNHEY and CDR2 SMNVEV (reference sequence). V shed 4 bases and J shed 5 bases, with 11 bases lying between them. The CDR3 has 13 amino acids.

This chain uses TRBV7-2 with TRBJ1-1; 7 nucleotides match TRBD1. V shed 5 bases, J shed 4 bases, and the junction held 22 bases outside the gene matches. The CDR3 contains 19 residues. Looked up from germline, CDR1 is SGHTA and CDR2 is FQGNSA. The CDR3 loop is CASSLSPLDRFPLRTEAFF. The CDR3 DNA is TGTGCCAGCAGCCTATCTCCCCTGGACAGGTTCCCTTTGCGCACTGAAGCTTTCTTT.

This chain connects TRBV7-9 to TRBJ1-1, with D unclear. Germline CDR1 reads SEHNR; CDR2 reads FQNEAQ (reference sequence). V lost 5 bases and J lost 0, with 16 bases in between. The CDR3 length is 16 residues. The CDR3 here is CASSDPDTGLNTEAFF. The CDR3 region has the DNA TGTGCCAGCAGCGACCCAGACACGGGTTTGAACACTGAAGCTTTCTTT.

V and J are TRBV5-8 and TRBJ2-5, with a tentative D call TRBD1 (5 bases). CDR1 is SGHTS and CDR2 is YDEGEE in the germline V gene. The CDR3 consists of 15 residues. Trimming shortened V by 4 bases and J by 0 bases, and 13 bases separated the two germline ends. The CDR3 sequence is CASSTLDSYQETQYF. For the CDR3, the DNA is TGTGCCAGCAGCACCCTTGACAGCTACCAAGAGACCCAGTACTTC.

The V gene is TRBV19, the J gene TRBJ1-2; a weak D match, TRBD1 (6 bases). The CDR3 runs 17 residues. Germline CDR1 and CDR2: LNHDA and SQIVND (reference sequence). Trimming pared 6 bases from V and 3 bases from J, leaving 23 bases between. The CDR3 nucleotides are TGTGCCAGTAGCTACTATGGGAGGGGGGCGCAAGACTATGGCTACACCTTC. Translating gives CASSYYGRGAQDYGYTF.

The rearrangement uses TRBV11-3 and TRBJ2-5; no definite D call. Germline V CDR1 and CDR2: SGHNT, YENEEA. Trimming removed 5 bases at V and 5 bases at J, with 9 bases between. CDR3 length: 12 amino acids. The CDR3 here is CASSGSLETQYF. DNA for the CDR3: TGTGCCAGCAGCGGCTCATTGGAGACCCAGTACTTC.

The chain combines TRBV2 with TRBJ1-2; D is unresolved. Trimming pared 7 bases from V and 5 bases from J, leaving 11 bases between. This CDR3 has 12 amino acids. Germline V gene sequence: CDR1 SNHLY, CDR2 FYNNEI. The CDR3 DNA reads TGTGCCAGCACCCAGGTCGGATATGGCTACACCTTC. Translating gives CASTQVGYGYTF.

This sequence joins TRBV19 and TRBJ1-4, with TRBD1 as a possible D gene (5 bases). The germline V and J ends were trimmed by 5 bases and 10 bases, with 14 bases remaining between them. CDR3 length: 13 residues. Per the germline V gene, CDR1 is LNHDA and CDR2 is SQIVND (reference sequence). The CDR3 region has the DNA TGTGCCAGTAGTTACCGGGACCCGGGAAAACTGTTTTTT. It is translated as CASSYRDPGKLFF.

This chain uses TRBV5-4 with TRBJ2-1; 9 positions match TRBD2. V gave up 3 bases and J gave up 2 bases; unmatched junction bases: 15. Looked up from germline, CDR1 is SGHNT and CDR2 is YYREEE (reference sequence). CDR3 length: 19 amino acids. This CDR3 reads CASSWPAGTSSAPYNEQFF. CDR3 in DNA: TGTGCCAGCAGCTGGCCCGCCGGGACTAGCTCGGCACCCTACAATGAGCAGTTCTTC.

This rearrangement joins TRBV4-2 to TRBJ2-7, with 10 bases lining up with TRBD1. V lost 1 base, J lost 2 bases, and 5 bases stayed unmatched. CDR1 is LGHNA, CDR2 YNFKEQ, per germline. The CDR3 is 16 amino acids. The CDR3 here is CASSQAAGQGAYEQYF. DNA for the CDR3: TGTGCCAGCAGCCAAGCAGCCGGACAGGGGGCCTACGAGCAGTACTTC.

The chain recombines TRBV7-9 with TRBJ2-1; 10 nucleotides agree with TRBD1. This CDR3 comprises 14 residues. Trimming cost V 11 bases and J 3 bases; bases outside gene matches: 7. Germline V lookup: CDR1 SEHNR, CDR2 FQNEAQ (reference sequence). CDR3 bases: TGTGCCTGCGAGGGGACAGGGGTCTACAATGAGCAGTTCTTC. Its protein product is CACEGTGVYNEQFF.

The CDR3 coding sequence is TGTGCCAGCGTTGACAGAGTGAACACTGAAGCTTTCTTT. It yields the protein CASVDRVNTEAFF. V and J are TRBV7-8 and TRBJ1-1; D might be TRBD1 (5 bases). The germline V gene encodes CDR1 SGHVS and CDR2 FQNEAQ. The CDR3 loop spans 13 amino acids. The ends were cut back, 8 bases at V and 0 bases at J, with 10 bases in the middle.

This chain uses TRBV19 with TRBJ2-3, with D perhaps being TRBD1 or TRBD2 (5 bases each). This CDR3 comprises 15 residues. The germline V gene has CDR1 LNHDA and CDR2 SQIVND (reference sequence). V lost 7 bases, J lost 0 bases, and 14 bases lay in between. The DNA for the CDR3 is TGTGCCAGTAAGGGGAGAAGCTCTAGCACAGATACGCAGTATTTT. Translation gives CASKGRSSSTDTQYF.

The CDR3 DNA follows: TGTGCCAGCAGCTTAGGACATCTAAATGAAAAACTGTTTTTT. It codes for CASSLGHLNEKLFF. The chain recombines TRBV11-2 with TRBJ1-4; D unresolved. CDR1 SGHAT and CDR2 FQNNGV come from the germline V gene. The CDR3 extends over 14 amino acids. V lost 1 base, J lost 5 bases, and 8 bases lay in between.

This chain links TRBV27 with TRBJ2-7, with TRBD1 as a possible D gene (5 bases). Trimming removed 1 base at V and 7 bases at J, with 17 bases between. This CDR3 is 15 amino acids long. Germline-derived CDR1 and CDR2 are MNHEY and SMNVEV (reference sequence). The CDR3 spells CASSLFGREGWEQYF. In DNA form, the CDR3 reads TGTGCCAGCAGTTTATTTGGCAGGGAAGGGTGGGAGCAGTACTTC.